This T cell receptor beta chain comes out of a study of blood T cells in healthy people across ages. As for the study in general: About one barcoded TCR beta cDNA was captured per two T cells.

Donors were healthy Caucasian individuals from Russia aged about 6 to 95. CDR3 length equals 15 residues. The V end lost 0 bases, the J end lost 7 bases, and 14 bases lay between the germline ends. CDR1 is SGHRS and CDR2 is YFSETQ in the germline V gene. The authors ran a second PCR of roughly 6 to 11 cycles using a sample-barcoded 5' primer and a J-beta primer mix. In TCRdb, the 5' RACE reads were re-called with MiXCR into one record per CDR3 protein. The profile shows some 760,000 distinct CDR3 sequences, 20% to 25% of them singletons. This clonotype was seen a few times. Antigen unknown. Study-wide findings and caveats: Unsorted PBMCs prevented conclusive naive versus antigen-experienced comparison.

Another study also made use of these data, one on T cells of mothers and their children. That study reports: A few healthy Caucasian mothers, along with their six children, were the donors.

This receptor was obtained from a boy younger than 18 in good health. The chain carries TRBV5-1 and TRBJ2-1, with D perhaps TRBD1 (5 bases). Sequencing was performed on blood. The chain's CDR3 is CASSLVLQGSNEQFF. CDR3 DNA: TGCGCCAGCAGCTTGGTTCTCCAGGGTAGTAATGAGCAGTTCTTC.